This T cell receptor beta chain appears in the sequencing data of a study of blood T cell repertoires in COVID-19. There are 13 residues in the CDR3. Deletions cut 6 bases from V and 15 bases from J, with 22 bases between. Germline CDR1 MNHEY, CDR2 SVGAGI. Profiling relied on immunoSEQ multiplex PCR, and the TCRdb table lists in-frame clones only, not all of them. The sample yields 76,000 or so clones, about 83% seen once. This clone was recorded at least ten times. Sequencing was done on a sample of peripheral blood. The TCR originated in a man aged 25 to 45 with acute or convalescent COVID-19. J is TRBJ2-3 and V is TRBV6-5; D uncertain. This CDR3 is CASRTSPLASYYF. DNA for the CDR3: TGTGCCAGCAGAACCTCGCCTTTAGCTTCGTATTATTTT.